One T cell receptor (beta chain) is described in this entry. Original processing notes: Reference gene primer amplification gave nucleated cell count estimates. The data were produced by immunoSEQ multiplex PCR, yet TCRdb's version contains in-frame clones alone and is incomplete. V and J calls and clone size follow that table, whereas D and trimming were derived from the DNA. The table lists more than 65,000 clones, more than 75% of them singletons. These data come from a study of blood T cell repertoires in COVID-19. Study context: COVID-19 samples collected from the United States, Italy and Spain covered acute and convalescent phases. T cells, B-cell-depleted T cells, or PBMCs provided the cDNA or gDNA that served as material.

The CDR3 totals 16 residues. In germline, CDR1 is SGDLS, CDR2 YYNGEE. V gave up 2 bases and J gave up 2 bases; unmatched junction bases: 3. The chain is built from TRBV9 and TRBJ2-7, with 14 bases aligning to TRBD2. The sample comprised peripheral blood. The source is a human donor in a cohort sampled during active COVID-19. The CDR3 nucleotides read TGTGCCAGCAGCGTGACTAGCGGGGGGGTTGCCTACGAGCAGTACTTC. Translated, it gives CASSVTSGGVAYEQYF.